Its frequency marks the clone carrying this T cell receptor (beta chain) as medium-sized. What it binds is unknown. The read ends 3 residues shy of where the CDR3 ends; the end is completed using the germline J gene. Method: immunoSEQ multiplex PCR; TCRdb's copy keeps in-frame clones and lacks some. The table lists 30,000 or so clones, with approximately 15% in the top ten. The data stem from a study of Tregs in tolerant kidney transplant recipients. Turning to the study itself: Mixed chimerism was transient after nonmyeloablative marrow transplants from related graft donors. General study results and limits: Expanding Tregs on activated donor B cells appeared to best identify donor-specific TCRbeta clones. Nucleotide sequences could not be compared across some patients' samples due to primer changes.

Unstimulated regulatory T cells (CD4+CD25+CD127-), CD4+CD25- non-regulatory cells, CD4 and CD8 cells were FACS-sorted from thawed PBMCs. Germline values: CDR1 MGHRA, CDR2 YSYEKL. The CDR3 length is 13 residues. V shed 7 bases and J shed 0 bases, with 7 bases lying between them. The sequence was obtained from a human donor who received a combined kidney and bone marrow transplant. This specimen consisted of CD8+ T cells from blood, obtained before the transplant. The rearrangement links TRBV4-1 to TRBJ1-3; D is undetermined. CDR3 DNA (partial): TGCGCCAGCAAGGTGCCCTCTGGAAACACC. This sequence encodes CASKVPSGNT. The full-length CDR3 reads as CASKVPSGNTIYF.